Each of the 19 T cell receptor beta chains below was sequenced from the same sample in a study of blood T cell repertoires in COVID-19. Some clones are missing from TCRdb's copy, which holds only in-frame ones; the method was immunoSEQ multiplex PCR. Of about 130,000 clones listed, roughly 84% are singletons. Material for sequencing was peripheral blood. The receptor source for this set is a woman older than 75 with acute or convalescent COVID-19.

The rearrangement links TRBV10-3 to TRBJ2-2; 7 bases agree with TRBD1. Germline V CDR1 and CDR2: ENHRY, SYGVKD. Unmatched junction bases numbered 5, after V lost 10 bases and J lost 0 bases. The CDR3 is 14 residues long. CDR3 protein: CATNRGPNTGELFF. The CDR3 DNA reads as TGTGCCACCAACAGGGGCCCGAACACCGGGGAGCTGTTTTTT.

CDR3 DNA sequence: TGTGCCAGCAGTTACCACATTAGCAATCAGCCCCAGCATTTT. The encoded protein is CASSYHISNQPQHF. This rearrangement joins TRBV6-2 or TRBV6-3 to TRBJ1-5, with D hard to call. This CDR3 is built from 14 residues. Deletions cut 2 bases from V and 0 bases from J, with 5 bases between. Germline V gene data show CDR1 as MNHEY and CDR2 as SVGEGT.

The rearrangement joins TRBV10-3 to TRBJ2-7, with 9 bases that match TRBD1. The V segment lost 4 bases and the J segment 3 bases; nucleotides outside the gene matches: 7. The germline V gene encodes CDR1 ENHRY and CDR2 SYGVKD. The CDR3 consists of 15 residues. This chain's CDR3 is CAISVSAGQGYEQYF. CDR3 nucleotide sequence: TGTGCCATCAGTGTTTCCGCGGGACAGGGCTACGAGCAGTACTTC.

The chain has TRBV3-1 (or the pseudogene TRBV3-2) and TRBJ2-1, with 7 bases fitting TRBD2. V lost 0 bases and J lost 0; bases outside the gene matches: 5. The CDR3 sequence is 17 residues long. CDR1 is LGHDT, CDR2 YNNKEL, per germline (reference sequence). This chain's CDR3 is CASSQDLASGSYNEQFF. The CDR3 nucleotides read TGTGCCAGCAGCCAAGATCTGGCTAGCGGCTCCTACAATGAGCAGTTCTTC.

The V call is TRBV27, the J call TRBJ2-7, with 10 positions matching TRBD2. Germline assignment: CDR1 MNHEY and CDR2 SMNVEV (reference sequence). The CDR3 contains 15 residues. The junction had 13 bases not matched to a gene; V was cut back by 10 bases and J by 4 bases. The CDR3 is CATNRRSGRAYEQYF. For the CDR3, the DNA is TGTGCCACCAACCGGCGGAGCGGGAGGGCATACGAGCAGTACTTC.

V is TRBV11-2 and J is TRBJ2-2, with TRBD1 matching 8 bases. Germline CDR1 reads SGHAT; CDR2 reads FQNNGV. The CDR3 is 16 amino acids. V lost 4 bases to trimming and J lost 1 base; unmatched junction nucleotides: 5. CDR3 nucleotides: TGTGCCAGCAGCTCCCGGACAGGGATGAACACCGGGGAGCTGTTTTTT. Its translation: CASSSRTGMNTGELFF. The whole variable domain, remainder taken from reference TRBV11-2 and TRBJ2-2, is EAGVAQSPRYKIIEKRQSVAFWCNPISGHATLYWYQQILGQGPKLLIQFQNNGVVDDSQLPKDRFSAERLKGVDSTLKIQPAKLEDSAVYLCASSSRTGMNTGELFFGEGSRLTVL.

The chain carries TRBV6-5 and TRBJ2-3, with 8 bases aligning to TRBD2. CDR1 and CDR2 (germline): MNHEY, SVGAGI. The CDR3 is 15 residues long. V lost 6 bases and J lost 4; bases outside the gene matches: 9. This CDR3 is CASRARGGRADTQYF. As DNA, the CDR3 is TGTGCCAGCAGGGCACGCGGGGGGAGGGCAGATACGCAGTATTTT.

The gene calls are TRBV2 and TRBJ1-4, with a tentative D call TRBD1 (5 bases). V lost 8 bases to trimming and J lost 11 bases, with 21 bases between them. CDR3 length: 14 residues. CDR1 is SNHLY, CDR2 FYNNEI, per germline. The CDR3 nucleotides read TGTGCCAGCGTGACGTCCGGGGGGAAGGGGAAACTGTTTTTT. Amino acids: CASVTSGGKGKLFF.

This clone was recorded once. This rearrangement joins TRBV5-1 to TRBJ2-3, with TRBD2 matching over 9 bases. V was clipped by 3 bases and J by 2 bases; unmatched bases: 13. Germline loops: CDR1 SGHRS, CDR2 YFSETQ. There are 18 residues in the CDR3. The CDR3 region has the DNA TGCGCCAGCAGCTCCTTAGGGGTTAGCGGGGGACACACAGATACGCAGTATTTT. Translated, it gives CASSSLGVSGGHTDTQYF.

The CDR3 here is CASSQDPRYGYTF. CDR3 bases: TGCGCCAGCAGCCAAGATCCCAGGTATGGCTACACCTTC. V usage is TRBV4-3 and J usage is TRBJ1-2; D call uncertain. Germline V CDR1 and CDR2: LGHNA, YSLEER. The CDR3 extends over 13 amino acids. V gave up 0 bases and J gave up 5 bases, with 7 bases separating them.

DNA for the CDR3: TGTGCCAGCAGCCTCATGAGGGGTGGGACTAGCGGAACCGGGGAGCTGTTTTTT. The encoded protein is CASSLMRGGTSGTGELFF. The gene calls are TRBV3-1 (or the pseudogene TRBV3-2) and TRBJ2-2; 11 bases align to TRBD2. The CDR3 contains 18 residues. CDR1 is LGHDT and CDR2 is YNNKEL in the germline V gene (reference sequence). Trimming removed 4 bases from V and 5 bases from J; junction bases left unmatched: 12.

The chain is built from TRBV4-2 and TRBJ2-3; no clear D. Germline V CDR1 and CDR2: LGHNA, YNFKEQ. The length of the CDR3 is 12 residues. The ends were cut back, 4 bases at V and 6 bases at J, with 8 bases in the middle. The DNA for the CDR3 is TGTGCCAGCAGCCCTCATGGCGATACGCAGTATTTT. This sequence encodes CASSPHGDTQYF.

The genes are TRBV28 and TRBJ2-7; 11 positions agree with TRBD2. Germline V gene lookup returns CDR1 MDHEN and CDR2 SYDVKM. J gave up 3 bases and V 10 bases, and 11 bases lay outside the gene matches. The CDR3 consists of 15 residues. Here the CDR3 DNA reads TGTGCCAACACCCCTAGGGGACTAGCGGTCTACGAGCAGTACTTC. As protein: CANTPRGLAVYEQYF.

The CDR3 region is CAISDRDRGKDGYTF. In nucleotides, the CDR3 is TGTGCCATCAGTGACCGGGACCGCGGGAAGGATGGCTACACCTTC. This sequence joins TRBV10-3 and TRBJ1-2; D may be TRBD1 (5 bases). CDR1 is ENHRY, CDR2 SYGVKD, per germline. Trimming cost V 3 bases and J 6 bases, with 17 bases left between them. This CDR3 is 15 amino acids long.

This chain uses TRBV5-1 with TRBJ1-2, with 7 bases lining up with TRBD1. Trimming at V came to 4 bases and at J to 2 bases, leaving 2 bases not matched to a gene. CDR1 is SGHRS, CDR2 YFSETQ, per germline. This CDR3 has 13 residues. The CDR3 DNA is TGCGCCAGCAGCCTACAGGGGAACTATGGCTACACCTTC. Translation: CASSLQGNYGYTF. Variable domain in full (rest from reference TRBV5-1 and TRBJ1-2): KAGVTQTPRYLIKTRGQQVTLSCSPISGHRSVSWYQQTPGQGLQFLFEYFSETQRNKGNFPGRFSGRQFSNSRSEMNVSTLELGDSALYLCASSLQGNYGYTFGSGTRLTVV.

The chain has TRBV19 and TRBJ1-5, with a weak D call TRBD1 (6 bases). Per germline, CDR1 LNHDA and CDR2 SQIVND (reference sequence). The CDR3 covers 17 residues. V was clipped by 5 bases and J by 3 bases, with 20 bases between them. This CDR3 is CASSPPPRGGLNQPQHF. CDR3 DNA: TGTGCCAGTAGTCCTCCCCCTCGGGGGGGGCTCAATCAGCCCCAGCATTTT.

CDR3 residues: CATRPSGGEETQYF. Written as DNA, the CDR3 is TGTGCCACCCGTCCGAGCGGTGGGGAAGAGACCCAGTACTTC. J is TRBJ2-5 and V is TRBV10-3, with D possibly TRBD2 on 5 matching bases. The germline V gene encodes CDR1 ENHRY and CDR2 SYGVKD. Trimming cost V 10 bases and J 3 bases, with 18 bases left between them. The CDR3 is 14 amino acids.

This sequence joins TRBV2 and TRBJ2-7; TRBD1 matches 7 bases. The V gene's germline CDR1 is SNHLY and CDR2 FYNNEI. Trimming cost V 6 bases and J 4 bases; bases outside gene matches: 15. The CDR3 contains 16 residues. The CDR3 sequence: CASRIDRAGNLYEQYF. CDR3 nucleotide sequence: TGTGCCAGCAGGATAGACAGGGCTGGCAATCTGTACGAGCAGTACTTC.

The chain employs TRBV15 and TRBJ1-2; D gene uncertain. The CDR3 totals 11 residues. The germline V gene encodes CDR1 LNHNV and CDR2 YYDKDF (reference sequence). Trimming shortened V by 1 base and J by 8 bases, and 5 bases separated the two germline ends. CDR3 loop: CATSRGEGYTF. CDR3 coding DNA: TGTGCCACCAGCAGAGGGGAGGGCTACACCTTC.